These T cell receptor beta chains were read from a single sample in a study of blood T cell repertoires in COVID-19. Data came from immunoSEQ multiplex PCR; TCRdb stores just in-frame clones and leaves some out. Here the sample spans 250,000 to 300,000 clones, around 90% being singletons. Material: PBMCs or T cells enriched from blood (not recorded which). Receptor source: a woman aged 25 to 45 who had recovered from COVID-19. CDR3s include the opening cysteine and the closing phenylalanine or tryptophan.

j_call v_call cdr3_aa
TRBJ2-1 TRBV20-1 CSASHAASGGYEQFF
TRBJ2-1 TRBV18 CASSPLTSGNNEQFF
TRBJ2-7 TRBV24-1 CATSDPWAGSRGQYF
TRBJ1-1 TRBV9 CASSPQQVSDTEAFF
TRBJ1-5 TRBV3-1/TRBV3-2 CASSQDHGIGPQHF
TRBJ2-1 TRBV7-2 CASSSGLAVLTYNEQFF
TRBJ2-3 TRBV27 CASSASADTQYF
TRBJ1-2 TRBV9 CASSVSGQGPANGYTF
TRBJ2-4 TRBV18 CASSTNQGVDIQYF
TRBJ1-2 TRBV7-2 CASSLGLGQPYGYTF
TRBJ1-1 TRBV19 CASSIELGDRGTEAFF
TRBJ1-1 TRBV27 CASSLLNRHEAFF
TRBJ1-2 TRBV19 CASSPRTGGYTF
TRBJ1-5 TRBV28 CASSLGQGRVYHPYF
TRBJ1-6 TRBV7-9 CASSPLSGINNSPLHF
TRBJ2-1 TRBV9 CASSVQGASYNEQFF
TRBJ2-7 TRBV6-5 CASSYTGSYEQYF
TRBJ2-3 TRBV9 CASSEMTGMRDTQYF
TRBJ1-2 TRBV7-9 CASSADRGPHGYTF
TRBJ1-2 TRBV28 CASVRTGVYGYTF